This T cell receptor beta chain was sequenced in a study of cytomegalovirus exposure and HLA in healthy donors. Study-level information: Earlier findings included some 120 million unique TCR beta sequences obtained from about 179 million T cells. Study-level results: In a later analysis, across HLA loci, associated TCR counts were highest for DRB1, lowest for HLA-C.

A multiplex PCR was run with 60 Vbeta primers and 13 Jbeta primers. Produced via immunoSEQ multiplex PCR; TCRdb's table is partial and in-frame only. The sample has around 170,000 clones; approximately 84% are singletons. Germline CDR1 reads SGHVS; CDR2 reads FQNEAQ. CDR3 length equals 19 residues. V lost 1 base, J lost 8 bases, and 19 bases stayed unmatched. Comments on this clone: No antigen is known for it.

Sequences were obtained from PBMCs. V and J are TRBV7-8 and TRBJ2-1; 8 bases line up with TRBD1. The receptor comes from a woman in her thirties or forties in good health and CMV-seropositive. Here the CDR3 reads CASSLGGQGRWVGRDEQFF. In DNA, the CDR3 is TGTGCCAGCAGCTTAGGCGGACAGGGACGCTGGGTAGGTAGGGATGAGCAGTTCTTC.